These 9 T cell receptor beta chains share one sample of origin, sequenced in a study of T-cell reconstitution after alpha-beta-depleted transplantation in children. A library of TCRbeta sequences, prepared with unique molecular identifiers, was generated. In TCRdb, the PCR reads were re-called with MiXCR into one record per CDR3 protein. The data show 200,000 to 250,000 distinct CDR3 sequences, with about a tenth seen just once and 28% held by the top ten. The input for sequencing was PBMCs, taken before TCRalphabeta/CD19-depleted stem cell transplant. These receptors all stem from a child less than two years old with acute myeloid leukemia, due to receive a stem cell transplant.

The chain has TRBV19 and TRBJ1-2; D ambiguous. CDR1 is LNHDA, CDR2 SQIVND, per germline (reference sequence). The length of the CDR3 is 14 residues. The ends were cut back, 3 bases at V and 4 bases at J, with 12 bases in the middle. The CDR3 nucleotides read TGTGCCAGTAGTATCGGCGGCGGAGCCTATGGCTACACCTTC. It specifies CASSIGGGAYGYTF.

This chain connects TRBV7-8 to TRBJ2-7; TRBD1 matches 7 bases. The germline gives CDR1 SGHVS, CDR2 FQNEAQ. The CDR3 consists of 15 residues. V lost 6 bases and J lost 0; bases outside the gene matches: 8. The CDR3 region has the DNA TGTGCCAGCAGAAGGAACAGGGGTAGCTCCTACGAGCAGTACTTC. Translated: CASRRNRGSSYEQYF.

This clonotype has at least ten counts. The CDR3 DNA is TGCGCCAGCAGCCAAGTGGAGGAGGTTTACGGACAGGGCAACGAAAAACTGTTTTTT. The encoded protein is CASSQVEEVYGQGNEKLFF. This chain joins TRBV4-1 and TRBJ1-4; 8 nucleotides line up with TRBD1. There are 19 residues in the CDR3. J lost 8 bases, V lost 1 base, and 18 bases had no gene match. Germline CDR1 and CDR2: MGHRA and YSYEKL.

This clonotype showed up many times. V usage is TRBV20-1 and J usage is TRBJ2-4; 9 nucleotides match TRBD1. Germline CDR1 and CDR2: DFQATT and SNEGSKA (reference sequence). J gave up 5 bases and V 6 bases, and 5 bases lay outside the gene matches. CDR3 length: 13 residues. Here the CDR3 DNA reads TGCAGTGCGGGACAGGGACCCGAAAACATTCAGTACTTC. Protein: CSAGQGPENIQYF.

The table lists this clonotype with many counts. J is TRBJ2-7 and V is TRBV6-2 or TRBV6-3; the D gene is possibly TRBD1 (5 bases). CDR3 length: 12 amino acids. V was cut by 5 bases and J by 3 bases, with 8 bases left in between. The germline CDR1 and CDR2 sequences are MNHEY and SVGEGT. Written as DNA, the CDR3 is TGTGCCAGCAGTCAAGGGGTCTACGAGCAGTACTTC. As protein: CASSQGVYEQYF.

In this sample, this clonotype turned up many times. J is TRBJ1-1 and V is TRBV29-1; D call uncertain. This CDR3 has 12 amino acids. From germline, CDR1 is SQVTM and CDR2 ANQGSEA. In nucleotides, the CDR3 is TGCACCTATTACGCGGTGAACACTGAAGCTTTCTTT. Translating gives CTYYAVNTEAFF.

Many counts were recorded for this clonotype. The chain's CDR3 is CASSFRLAGFYEQYF. The CDR3 nucleotides are TGTGCCAGCAGCTTCCGACTAGCGGGTTTCTACGAGCAGTACTTC. The chain recombines TRBV5-6 with TRBJ2-7; 10 bases line up with TRBD2. CDR3 length: 15 amino acids. Germline-derived CDR1 and CDR2 are SGHDT and YYEEEE. With 2 bases clipped from V and 3 bases from J, the junction kept 5 bases outside the gene matches.

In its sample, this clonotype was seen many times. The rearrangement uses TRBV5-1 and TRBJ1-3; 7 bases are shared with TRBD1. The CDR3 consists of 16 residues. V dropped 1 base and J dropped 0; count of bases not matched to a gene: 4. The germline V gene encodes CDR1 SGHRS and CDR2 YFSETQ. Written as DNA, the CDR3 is TGCGCCAGCAGCTTGTCGACAGGGCGCTCTGGAAACACCATATATTTT. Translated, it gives CASSLSTGRSGNTIYF. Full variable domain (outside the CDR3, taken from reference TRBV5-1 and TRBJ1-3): KAGVTQTPRYLIKTRGQQVTLSCSPISGHRSVSWYQQTPGQGLQFLFEYFSETQRNKGNFPGRFSGRQFSNSRSEMNVSTLELGDSALYLCASSLSTGRSGNTIYFGEGSWLTVV.

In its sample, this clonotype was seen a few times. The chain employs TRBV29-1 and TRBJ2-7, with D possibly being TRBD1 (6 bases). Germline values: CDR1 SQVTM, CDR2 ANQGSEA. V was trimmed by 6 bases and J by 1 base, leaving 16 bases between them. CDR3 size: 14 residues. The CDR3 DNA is TGCAGCGTCCAGGGGCGAAGGGGGTCCTACGAGCAGTACTTC. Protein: CSVQGRRGSYEQYF.